The rows below give T cell receptor beta chains drawn from one sample of a study of CD8 T cells in ankylosing spondylitis. A single record per CDR3 protein comes from TCRdb applying MiXCR to the 5' RACE reads. The sample includes 150,000 or so distinct CDR3 sequences, around 18% of them seen just once. The sample taken for sequencing was blood, either unsorted or a sorted T cell fraction (not recorded which). The receptors come from a male donor with ankylosing spondylitis or in good health (not recorded which). Each CDR3 is given with its conserved first and last residue. The order of the fields is clone size, J gene, V gene, D gene, CDR3 DNA, CDR3 protein. The D gene is left open where the match is weak. Some rows have no size entry. The others give once, few or many, or a class for an expanded clone.

many | TRBJ1-6 | TRBV6-1 | NA | TGTGCCAGCATTGGCGACCTCTATAATTCACCCCTCCACTTT | CASIGDLYNSPLHF
few | TRBJ2-3 | TRBV11-2 | TRBD2 | TGTGCCAGCAGCTTAGTAGCGGGAGGGTTTGGAGATACGCAGTATTTT | CASSLVAGGFGDTQYF
many | TRBJ2-1 | TRBV12-3/TRBV12-4 | NA | TGTGCCAGCAGTTGGCAGGGGATTGAGCAGTTCTTC | CASSWQGIEQFF
many | TRBJ2-2 | TRBV4-1 | TRBD1 | TGCGCCAGCAGCCAAGATCCGGGACAGGGGGTGGGTAGGGAGCTGTTTTTT | CASSQDPGQGVGRELFF
NA | TRBJ1-5 | TRBV28 | TRBD1 | TGTGCCAGCAGACCGGACAGGGTCCGCCAGCCCCAGCATTTT | CASRPDRVRQPQHF
NA | TRBJ1-3 | TRBV28 | NA | TGTGCCAGCAGTTTAGACGGGGGCACTGGAAACACCATATATTTT | CASSLDGGTGNTIYF
NA | TRBJ2-3 | TRBV5-6 | TRBD2 | TGTGCCAGCAGCGGAATTAAAGCGGGAGGGGGGGCAGATACGCAGTATTTT | CASSGIKAGGGADTQYF
NA | TRBJ2-7 | TRBV7-2 | TRBD1 | TGTGCCAGCAGCTTACGGGGACAGTCGATCTCCTACGAGCAGTACTTC | CASSLRGQSISYEQYF
NA | TRBJ1-5 | TRBV27 | NA | TGTGCCAGCGGCCCGTCGGGCAGGTCCAATCAGCCCCAGCATTTT | CASGPSGRSNQPQHF
many | TRBJ2-1 | TRBV20-1 | TRBD1 | TGCAGTGCTGAAGGACAGGGCGTTGGCAATGAGCAGTTCTTC | CSAEGQGVGNEQFF
many | TRBJ2-2 | TRBV6-5 | TRBD2 | TGTGCCAGCAGTTATACGGGAGGGTACACCGGGGAGCTGTTTTTT | CASSYTGGYTGELFF
many | TRBJ2-2 | TRBV5-1 | TRBD1 | TGCGCCAGCAGCTTGTTCGAACAGGGGGCCGTCGGGGAGCTGTTTTTT | CASSLFEQGAVGELFF
NA | TRBJ2-5 | TRBV10-3 | TRBD2 | TGTGCCATCAGCACGGGACTAGCGGGAGTGACGGGAGAGACCCAGTACTTC | CAISTGLAGVTGETQYF
NA | TRBJ2-7 | TRBV2 | NA | TGTGCCAGCAGTGATATGATCTACGAGCAGTACTTC | CASSDMIYEQYF
few | TRBJ2-7 | TRBV15 | NA | TGTGCCACCAGCAGAGACTCCTTTCAGCTCGAGCAGTACTTC | CATSRDSFQLEQYF
NA | TRBJ2-2 | TRBV18 | TRBD1 | TGTGCCAGCTCACCACCCTCGGGACAGCCCAACACCGGGGAGCTGTTTTTT | CASSPPSGQPNTGELFF
NA | TRBJ2-2 | TRBV7-7 | NA | TGTGCCAGCAGCTCGGTTCAGGTCGGGGAGCTGTTTTTT | CASSSVQVGELFF